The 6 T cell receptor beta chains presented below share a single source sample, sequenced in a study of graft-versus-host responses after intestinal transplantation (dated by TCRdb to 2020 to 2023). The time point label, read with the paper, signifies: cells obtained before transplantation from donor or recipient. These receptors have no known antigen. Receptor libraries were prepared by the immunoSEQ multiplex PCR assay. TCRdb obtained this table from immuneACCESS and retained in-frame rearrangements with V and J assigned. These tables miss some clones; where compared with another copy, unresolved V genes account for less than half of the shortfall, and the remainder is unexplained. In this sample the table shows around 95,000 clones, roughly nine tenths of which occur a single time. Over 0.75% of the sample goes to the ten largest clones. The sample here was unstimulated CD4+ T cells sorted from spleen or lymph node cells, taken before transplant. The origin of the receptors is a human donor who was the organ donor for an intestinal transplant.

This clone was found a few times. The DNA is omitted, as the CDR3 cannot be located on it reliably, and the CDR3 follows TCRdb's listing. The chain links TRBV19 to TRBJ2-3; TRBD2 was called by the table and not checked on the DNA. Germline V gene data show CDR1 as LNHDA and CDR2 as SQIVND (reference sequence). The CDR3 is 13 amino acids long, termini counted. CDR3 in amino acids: CASSTVAGGARYF.

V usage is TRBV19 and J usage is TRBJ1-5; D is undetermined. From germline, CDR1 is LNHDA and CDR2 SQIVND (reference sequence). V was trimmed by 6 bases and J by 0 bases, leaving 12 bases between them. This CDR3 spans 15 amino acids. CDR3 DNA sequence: TGTGCCAGTAGCCTGACACCTAATAGCAATCAGCCCCAGCATTTT. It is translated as CASSLTPNSNQPQHF. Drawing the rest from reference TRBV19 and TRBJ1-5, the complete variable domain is DGGITQSPKYLFRKEGQNVTLSCEQNLNHDAMYWYRQDPGQGLRLIYYSQIVNDFQKGDIAEGYSVSREKKESFPLTVTSAQKNPTAFYLCASSLTPNSNQPQHFGDGTRLSIL.

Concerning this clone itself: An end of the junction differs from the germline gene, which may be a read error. CDR3 nucleotide sequence: TGTGCCAGCCGGCGCGGACAGGGGACAACTGAAGTTTTCTTT. It codes for CASRRGQGTTEVFF. This sequence joins TRBV6-4 and TRBJ1-1; 9 bases are shared with TRBD1. CDR1 is MRHNA and CDR2 is SNTAGT in the germline V gene. The CDR3 is 14 residues long.

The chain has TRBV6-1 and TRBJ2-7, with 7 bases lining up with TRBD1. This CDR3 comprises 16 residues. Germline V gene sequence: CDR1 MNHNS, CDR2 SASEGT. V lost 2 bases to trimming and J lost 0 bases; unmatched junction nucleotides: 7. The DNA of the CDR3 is TGTGCCAGCAGTGAACCGATACAGGGGAGCTCCTACGAGCAGTACTTC. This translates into CASSEPIQGSSYEQYF.

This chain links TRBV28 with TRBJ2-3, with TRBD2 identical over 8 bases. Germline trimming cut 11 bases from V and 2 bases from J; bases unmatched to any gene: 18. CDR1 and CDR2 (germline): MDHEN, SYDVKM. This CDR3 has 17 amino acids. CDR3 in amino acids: CAQPREGTRKPTDTQYF. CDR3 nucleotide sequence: TGTGCCCAACCTCGGGAGGGGACGAGGAAGCCCACAGATACGCAGTATTTT. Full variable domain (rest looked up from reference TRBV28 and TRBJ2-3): DVKVTQSSRYLVKRTGEKVFLECVQDMDHENMFWYRQDPGLGLRLIYFSYDVKMKEKGDIPEGYSVSREKKERFSLILESASTNQTSMYLCAQPREGTRKPTDTQYFGPGTRLTVL.

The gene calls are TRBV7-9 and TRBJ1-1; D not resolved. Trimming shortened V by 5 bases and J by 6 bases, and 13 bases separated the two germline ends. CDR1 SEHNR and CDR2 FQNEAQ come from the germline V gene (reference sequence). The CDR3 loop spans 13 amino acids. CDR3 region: CASSITVLAEAFF. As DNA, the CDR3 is TGTGCCAGCAGCATAACGGTATTGGCTGAAGCTTTCTTT. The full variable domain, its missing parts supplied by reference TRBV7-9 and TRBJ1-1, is DTGVSQNPRHKITKRGQNVTFRCDPISEHNRLYWYRQTLGQGPEFLTYFQNEAQLEKSRLLSDRFSAERPKGSFSTLEIQRTEQGDSAMYLCASSITVLAEAFFGQGTRLTVV.